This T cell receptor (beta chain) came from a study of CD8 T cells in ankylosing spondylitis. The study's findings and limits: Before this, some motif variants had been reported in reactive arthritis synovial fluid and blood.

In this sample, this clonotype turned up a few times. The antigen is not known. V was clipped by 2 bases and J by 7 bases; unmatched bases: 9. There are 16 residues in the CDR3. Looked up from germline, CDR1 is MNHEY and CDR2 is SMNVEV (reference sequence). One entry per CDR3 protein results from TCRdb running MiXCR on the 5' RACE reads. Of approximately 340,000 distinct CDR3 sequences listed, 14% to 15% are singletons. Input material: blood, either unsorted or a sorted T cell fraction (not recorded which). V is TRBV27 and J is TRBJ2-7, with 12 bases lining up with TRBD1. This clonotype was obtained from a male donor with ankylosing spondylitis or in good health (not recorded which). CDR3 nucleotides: TGTGCCAGCAGTTTAATCCGGGGACAGGGGGCGGGGGAGCAGTACTTC. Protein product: CASSLIRGQGAGEQYF.